One sample yielded the 5 T cell receptor beta chains listed below, sequenced in a study of blood T cell repertoires in COVID-19. Repertoires were generated with immunoSEQ multiplex PCR, while TCRdb's copy carries only in-frame clones and drops some. The sample includes some 100,000 clones, 90% of them seen just once. Material for sequencing was peripheral blood. The receptor source for this set is a human donor with active COVID-19. The donor label of this sample is uncertain.

The chain uses TRBV19 and TRBJ2-1; TRBD1 aligns across 7 bases. J lost 5 bases, V lost 5 bases, and 6 bases had no gene match. CDR3 length: 14 residues. Germline CDR1 reads LNHDA; CDR2 reads SQIVND (reference sequence). The CDR3 DNA reads as TGTGCCAGTAGTTTATGGGACAGAGACAATGAGCAGTTCTTC. Translated, it gives CASSLWDRDNEQFF.

This chain links TRBV5-1 with TRBJ2-7; D may be TRBD2 (7 bases). V shed 1 base and J shed 4 bases, with 24 bases lying between them. Germline V gives CDR1 SGHRS, CDR2 YFSETQ. The CDR3 sequence is 18 residues long. CDR3 nucleotide sequence: TGCGCCAGCAGCTTGTCCCAAGGGGGGGCGAGTCAACTATACGAGCAGTACTTC. As protein: CASSLSQGGASQLYEQYF.

The V call is TRBV10-1, the J call TRBJ2-7, with 10 bases fitting TRBD1. The V gene end was trimmed by 7 bases and the J gene end by 5 bases; junction bases not matched to a gene: 8. The CDR3 has 14 residues. The germline V gene encodes CDR1 WNHNN and CDR2 SYGVQD (reference sequence). The CDR3 protein is CASNPGQGRHEQYF. Here the CDR3 DNA reads TGCGCCAGCAACCCGGGACAGGGGCGACACGAGCAGTACTTC.

The chain uses TRBV12-3 or TRBV12-4 and TRBJ1-2; D may be TRBD1 (6 bases). CDR3 length: 13 residues. Trimming shortened V by 2 bases and J by 7 bases, and 11 bases separated the two germline ends. The CDR3 sequence: CASSLRGGTGYTF. The CDR3, as DNA: TGTGCCAGCAGTTTAAGGGGGGGTACTGGCTACACCTTC.

The chain recombines TRBV4-1 with TRBJ2-7; 8 nucleotides match TRBD1. Germline-derived CDR1 and CDR2 are MGHRA and YSYEKL. The CDR3 loop spans 17 amino acids. J lost 9 bases, V lost 0 bases, and 16 bases had no gene match. The CDR3 loop is CASSQDPLRTGIPWQYF. The DNA of the CDR3 is TGCGCCAGCAGCCAAGATCCACTGCGGACAGGGATCCCGTGGCAGTACTTC.